This paragraph covers one T cell receptor beta chain sequence. No antigen is known for it. These data come from a study of Tregs in tolerant kidney transplant recipients. Overall study context: Sorting of CD4+CD25+CD127- cells followed approximately three-day belatacept mixed lymphocyte reactions, sometimes with roughly 5-day graft donor restimulation. Findings and caveats of the study: Validation in larger populations is needed because few patients were studied.

Generated by immunoSEQ multiplex PCR, the TCRdb table keeps only in-frame clones and is missing some. The sample contains 25,000 to 35,000 clones, about 79% of which appear only once. Trimming removed 10 bases at V and 8 bases at J, with 17 bases between. Germline-derived CDR1 and CDR2 are MNHNY and SVGAGI (reference sequence). CDR3 length: 12 amino acids. This sequence was found in a human donor in good health. Sequenced input: Tregs from blood cultured with allogeneic cells. J is TRBJ1-2 and V is TRBV6-6; no definite D call. The CDR3, as DNA: TGTGCCACCCGACAAGGGCTTTACGGCTACACCTTC. The encoded protein is CATRQGLYGYTF.